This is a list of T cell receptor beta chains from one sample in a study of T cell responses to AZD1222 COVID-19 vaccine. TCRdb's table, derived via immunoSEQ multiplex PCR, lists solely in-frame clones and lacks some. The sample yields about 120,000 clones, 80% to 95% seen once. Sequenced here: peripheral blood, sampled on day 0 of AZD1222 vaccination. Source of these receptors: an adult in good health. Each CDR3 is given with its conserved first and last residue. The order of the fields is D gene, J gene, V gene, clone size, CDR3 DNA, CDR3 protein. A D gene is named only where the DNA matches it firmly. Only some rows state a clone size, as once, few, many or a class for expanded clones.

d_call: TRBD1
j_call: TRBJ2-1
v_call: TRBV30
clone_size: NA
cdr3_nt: TGTGCCTGGGCCGGGAACAGGGGGCAAGGGAGTGAGCAGTTCTTC
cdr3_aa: CAWAGNRGQGSEQFF

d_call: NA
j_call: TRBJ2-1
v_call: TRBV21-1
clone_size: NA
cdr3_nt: TGTGCCAGCAGCAAAGCATGGTTGGGGGCGACCCACAATGAGCAGTTCTTC
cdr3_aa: CASSKAWLGATHNEQFF

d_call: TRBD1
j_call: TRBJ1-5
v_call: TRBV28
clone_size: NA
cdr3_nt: TGTGCCAGCAGTTTACCCAGGGGGGTTTTGCCCCAGCATTTT
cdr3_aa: CASSLPRGVLPQHF

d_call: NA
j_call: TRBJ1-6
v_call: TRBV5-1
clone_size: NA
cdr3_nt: TGCGCCAGCAGCTATGACAACAGGATCTATAATTCACCCCTCCACTTT
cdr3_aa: CASSYDNRIYNSPLHF

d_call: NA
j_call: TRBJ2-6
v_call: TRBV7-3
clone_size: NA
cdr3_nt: TGTGCCAGCAGCTTAGGTGCGGGCAGGGTCAACTCTGGGGCCAACGTCCTGACTTTC
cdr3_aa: CASSLGAGRVNSGANVLTF

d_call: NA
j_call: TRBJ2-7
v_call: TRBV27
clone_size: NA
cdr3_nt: TGTGCCAGCAGTTTATCGGCGGTTACCTACGAGCAGTACTTC
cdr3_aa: CASSLSAVTYEQYF

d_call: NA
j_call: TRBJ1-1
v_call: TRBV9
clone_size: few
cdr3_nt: TGTGCCAGCAAATTGGGGGGCACGGGTACCACTGAAGCTTTCTTT
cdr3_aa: CASKLGGTGTTEAFF

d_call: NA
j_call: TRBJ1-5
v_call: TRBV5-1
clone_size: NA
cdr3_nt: TGCGCCAGCAGCTTGGACGGTTATCAGCCCCAGCATTTT
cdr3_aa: CASSLDGYQPQHF

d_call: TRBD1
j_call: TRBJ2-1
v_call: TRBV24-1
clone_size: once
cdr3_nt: TGTGCCACCAGTTCTGCTCGGGGGCAGGGGGCATACAATGAGCAGTTCTTC
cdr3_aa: CATSSARGQGAYNEQFF

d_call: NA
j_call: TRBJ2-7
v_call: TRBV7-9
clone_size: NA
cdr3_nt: TGTGCCAGCAGCTTCGGATACCACGAGCAGTACTTC
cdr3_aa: CASSFGYHEQYF

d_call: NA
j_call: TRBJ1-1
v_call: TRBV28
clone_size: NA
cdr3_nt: TGTGCCAGCACCGGGGGGGGATTAATGAACACTGAAGCTTTCTTT
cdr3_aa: CASTGGGLMNTEAFF

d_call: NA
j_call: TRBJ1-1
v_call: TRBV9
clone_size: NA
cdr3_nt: TGTGCCAGCAGCCCCTGGACAGTGAACACTGAAGCTTTCTTT
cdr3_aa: CASSPWTVNTEAFF

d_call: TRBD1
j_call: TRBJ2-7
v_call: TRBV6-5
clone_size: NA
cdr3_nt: TGTGCCAGCAGTCGCGGACAGGGTTCCTACGAGCAGTACTTC
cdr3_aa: CASSRGQGSYEQYF

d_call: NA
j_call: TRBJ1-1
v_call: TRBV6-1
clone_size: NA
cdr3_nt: TGTGCCAGCAGTGAGAGGGTTAGAAGCCAGGGTTACGCTGAAGCTTTCTTT
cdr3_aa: CASSERVRSQGYAEAFF

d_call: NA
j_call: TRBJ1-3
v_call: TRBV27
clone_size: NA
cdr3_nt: TGTGCCAGCAGTAGAGGGTTTGGGGTCTCTGGAAACACCATATATTTT
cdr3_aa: CASSRGFGVSGNTIYF

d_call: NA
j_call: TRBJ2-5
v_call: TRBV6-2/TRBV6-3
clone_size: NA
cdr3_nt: TGTGCCAGCAGTTACTTGGAGACCCAGTACTTC
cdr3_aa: CASSYLETQYF

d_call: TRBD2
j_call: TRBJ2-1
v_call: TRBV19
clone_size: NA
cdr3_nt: TGTGCCAGTAGTATATTTGCACTAGCGGGACCAAGCTCCTACAATGAGCAGTTCTTC
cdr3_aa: CASSIFALAGPSSYNEQFF

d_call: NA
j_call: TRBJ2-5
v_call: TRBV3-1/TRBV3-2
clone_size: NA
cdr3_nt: TGTGCCAGCAGCCAAGATTACGAGACCCAGTACTTC
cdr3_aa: CASSQDYETQYF

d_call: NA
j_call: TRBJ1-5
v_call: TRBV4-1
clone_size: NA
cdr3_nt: TGCGCCAGCAGCCAAAGCGGGGATAGCAATCAGCCCCAGCATTTT
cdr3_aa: CASSQSGDSNQPQHF

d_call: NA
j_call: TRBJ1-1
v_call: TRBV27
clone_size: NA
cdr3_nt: TGTGCCAGCAGTTTACCTGGAAACACTGAAGCTTTCTTT
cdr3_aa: CASSLPGNTEAFF

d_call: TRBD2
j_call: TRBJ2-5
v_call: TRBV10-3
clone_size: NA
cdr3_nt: TGTGCCATCAGTGAAAGGGCTAGCGGCCAAGAGACCCAGTACTTC
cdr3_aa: CAISERASGQETQYF

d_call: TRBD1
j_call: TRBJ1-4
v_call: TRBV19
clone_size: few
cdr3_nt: TGTGCCAGTAGCGCGGACAGGGGGCTTGAAAAACTGTTTTTT
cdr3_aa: CASSADRGLEKLFF

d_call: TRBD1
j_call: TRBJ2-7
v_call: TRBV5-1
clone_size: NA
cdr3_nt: TGCGCCAGCAGCTTGCCGGGACAGGAGGTCGAGCAGTACTTC
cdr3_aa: CASSLPGQEVEQYF

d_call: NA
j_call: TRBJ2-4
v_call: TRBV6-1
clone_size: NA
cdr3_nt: TGTGCCAGCAGTGAAGGGGTGGGAGCCAAAAACATTCAGTACTTC
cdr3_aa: CASSEGVGAKNIQYF

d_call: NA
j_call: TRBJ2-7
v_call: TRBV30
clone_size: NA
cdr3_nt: TGTGCCTGGAGCCGTGGGCGGGGCGAGCAGTACTTC
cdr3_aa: CAWSRGRGEQYF

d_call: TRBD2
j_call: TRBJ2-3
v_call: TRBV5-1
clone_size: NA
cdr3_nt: TGCGCCAGCAGCTTGGGACTAGCGGGAGCAGATACGCAGTATTTT
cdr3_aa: CASSLGLAGADTQYF

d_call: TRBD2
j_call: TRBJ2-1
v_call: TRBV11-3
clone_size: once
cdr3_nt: TGTGCCAGCAGCTTACGAGCGGGAGAGGACAATGAGCAGTTCTTC
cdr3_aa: CASSLRAGEDNEQFF

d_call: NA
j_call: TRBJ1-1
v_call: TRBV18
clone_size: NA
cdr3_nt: TGTGCCAGCTCACCCACGATGGGGGATGAAGCTTTCTTT
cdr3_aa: CASSPTMGDEAFF

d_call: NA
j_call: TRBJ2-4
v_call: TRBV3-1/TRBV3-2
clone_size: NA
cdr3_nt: TGTGCCAGCAGCCACCAGGTAGGGGTCAGCATTCAGTACTTC
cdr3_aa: CASSHQVGVSIQYF

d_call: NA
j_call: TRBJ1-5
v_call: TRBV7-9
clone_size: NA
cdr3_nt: TGTGCCAGCAGCCCCGAGGTCTTCGGTCAGCCCCAGCATTTT
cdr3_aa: CASSPEVFGQPQHF

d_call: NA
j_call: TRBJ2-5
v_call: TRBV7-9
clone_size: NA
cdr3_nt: TGTGCCAGCAGTTCTGCTCCTTTGGACCAAGAGACCCAGTACTTC
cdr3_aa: CASSSAPLDQETQYF

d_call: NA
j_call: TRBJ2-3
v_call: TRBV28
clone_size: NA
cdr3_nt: TGTACCCTCGCAACAGATACGCAGTATTTT
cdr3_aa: CTLATDTQYF

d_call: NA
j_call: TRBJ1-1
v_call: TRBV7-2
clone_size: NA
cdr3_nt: TGTGCCAGCAGCCCCGTTTGGAACACTGAAGCTTTCTTT
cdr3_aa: CASSPVWNTEAFF